Following are 26 T cell receptor beta chains from one sample sequenced in a study of T cells after yellow fever vaccination. TCRdb re-called the 5' RACE reads through MiXCR, storing one row per CDR3 protein. The sample holds some 300,000 distinct CDR3 sequences, approximately 10% seen once. The material sequenced was CD4+ T cells sorted from PBMCs, taken 5 days after the yellow fever booster vaccination. The receptors originated from a man between 18 and 29 years old who received the YFV17D yellow fever vaccine.

The rearrangement uses TRBV5-1 and TRBJ2-3; D may be TRBD1 (6 bases). Germline lookup yields CDR1 SGHRS and CDR2 YFSETQ. This CDR3 is 14 amino acids long. Trimming took off 4 bases at V and 1 base at J, with 10 bases between the two ends. The DNA of the CDR3 is TGCGCCAGCAGCCCAGGACAGCGCACAGATACGCAGTATTTT. Protein: CASSPGQRTDTQYF.

This chain joins TRBV30 and TRBJ1-4, with 8 bases fitting TRBD1. J gave up 7 bases and V 3 bases, and 7 bases lay outside the gene matches. This CDR3 contains 14 residues. Germline V gene lookup returns CDR1 GTSNPN and CDR2 SVGIG (reference sequence). CDR3 nucleotide sequence: TGTGCCTGGAGGGAGACAGGGGTCGGTGAAAAACTGTTTTTT. This encodes CAWRETGVGEKLFF.

This clonotype was observed many times. This rearrangement joins TRBV7-2 to TRBJ2-5; a weak D match, TRBD2 (6 bases). The V gene lost 5 bases and the J gene lost 5 bases, with 18 bases spanning the gap. The germline V gene encodes CDR1 SGHTA and CDR2 FQGNSA. The CDR3 runs 15 residues. The CDR3 spells CASSGLTSLGETQYF. CDR3 coding DNA: TGTGCCAGCAGCGGCCTGACTAGTCTCGGGGAGACCCAGTACTTC. Full variable domain (remainder filled in from reference TRBV7-2 and TRBJ2-5): GAGVSQSPSNKVTEKGKDVELRCDPISGHTALYWYRQSLGQGLEFLIYFQGNSAPDKSGLPSDRFSAERTGGSVSTLTIQRTQQEDSAVYLCASSGLTSLGETQYFGPGTRLLVL.

The rearrangement joins TRBV7-6 to TRBJ2-1; 10 nucleotides match TRBD1. Germline V lookup: CDR1 SGHVS, CDR2 FNYEAQ. V lost 4 bases to trimming and J lost 9 bases; unmatched junction nucleotides: 0. CDR3 length equals 12 residues. CDR3 bases: TGTGCCAGCAGCTGGACAGGGGGTGAGCAGTTCTTC. Protein product: CASSWTGGEQFF. Together with reference TRBV7-6 and TRBJ2-1, the CDR3 gives the full variable domain: GAGVSQSPRYKVTKRGQDVALRCDPISGHVSLYWYRQALGQGPEFLTYFNYEAQQDKSGLPNDRFSAERPEGSISTLTIQRTEQRDSAMYRCASSWTGGEQFFGPGTRLTVL.

This clonotype was observed a few times. Written as DNA, the CDR3 is TGTGCCAGCTCACCCTACAGGGGCGACACCGGGGAGCTGTTTTTT. Translating gives CASSPYRGDTGELFF. The chain combines TRBV18 with TRBJ2-2; 7 nucleotides line up with TRBD1. J gave up 3 bases and V 3 bases, and 4 bases lay outside the gene matches. In germline, CDR1 is KGHSH, CDR2 LQKENI. This CDR3 has 15 residues.

V is TRBV20-1 and J is TRBJ1-1, with D hard to call. Between the trimmed V and J ends, which lost 1 base and 1 base, there was a span of 7 bases. There are 13 residues in the CDR3. Germline V CDR1 and CDR2: DFQATT, SNEGSKA (reference sequence). CDR3 sequence: CSARGTPNTEAFF. The CDR3 DNA reads as TGCAGTGCTAGAGGGACTCCGAACACTGAAGCTTTCTTT.

The genes are TRBV20-1 and TRBJ1-1; no firm D call. There are 14 residues in the CDR3. Trimming removed 6 bases from V and 2 bases from J, with 16 bases in between. Germline CDR1 DFQATT, CDR2 SNEGSKA (reference sequence). The CDR3 bases are TGCAGTGCCCTTACGACAATGGGCAACACTGAAGCTTTCTTT. This translates into CSALTTMGNTEAFF.

The chain has TRBV29-1 and TRBJ1-6; 9 bases are a match to TRBD1. Germline V gene sequence: CDR1 SQVTM, CDR2 ANQGSEA. The CDR3 spans 13 residues. V was pared by 6 bases and J by 8 bases, with 5 bases of the junction left unmatched. The CDR3 coding sequence is TGCAGCGTGGGCCGGGACAGGGATTCACCCCTCCACTTT. The encoded protein is CSVGRDRDSPLHF.

The chain employs TRBV4-2 and TRBJ2-2; D is ambiguous. This CDR3 has 18 residues. Between the trimmed V and J ends, which lost 0 bases and 0 bases, there was a span of 14 bases. The germline CDR1 and CDR2 sequences are LGHNA and YNFKEQ. The CDR3 reads CASSQESLYPTNTGELFF. Here the CDR3 DNA reads TGTGCCAGCAGCCAAGAGTCTTTGTACCCGACGAACACCGGGGAGCTGTTTTTT.

V and J are TRBV7-2 and TRBJ2-6; D is possibly TRBD2 (6 bases). Germline loops: CDR1 SGHTA, CDR2 FQGNSA. The CDR3 sequence is 15 residues long. Trimming pared 7 bases from V and 0 bases from J, leaving 10 bases between. The DNA for the CDR3 is TGTGCCAGCACCCCCGGGGGCTCTGGGGCCAACGTCCTGACTTTC. Translating gives CASTPGGSGANVLTF.

A few counts support this clonotype. The chain couples TRBV23-1 to TRBJ2-7; 7 bases are a match to TRBD1. TRBV23-1 has ORF status, its function being uncertain. With 0 bases clipped from V and 5 bases from J, the junction kept 7 bases outside the gene matches. The CDR3 is 15 residues long. The CDR3 nucleotides are TGCGCCAGCAGTCAATCGATCGTAGGGGGCCACGAGCAGTACGTC. Protein sequence: CASSQSIVGGHEQYV.

The chain uses TRBV2 and TRBJ2-2, with TRBD2 as a possible D gene (6 bases). Germline values: CDR1 SNHLY, CDR2 FYNNEI. The CDR3 sequence is 13 residues long. V dropped 5 bases and J dropped 5 bases, with 9 bases sitting between them. In DNA, the CDR3 is TGTGCCAGCAGTTCGGAGGGAACCGGGGAGCTGTTTTTT. Translated, it gives CASSSEGTGELFF.

This clonotype has just a few counts. The J gene is TRBJ2-7, the V gene TRBV7-2, with D perhaps TRBD2 (6 bases). Germline V gene data show CDR1 as SGHTA and CDR2 as FQGNSA. The CDR3 length is 15 residues. Trimming took off 3 bases at V and 0 bases at J, with 12 bases between the two ends. The CDR3 coding sequence is TGTGCCAGCAGCTTCGGGGGAGCCAACTCCTACGAGCAGTACTTC. It is translated as CASSFGGANSYEQYF.

This clonotype was counted only a few times. The V and J genes are TRBV6-5 and TRBJ1-1; no clear D gene. Germline lookup yields CDR1 MNHEY and CDR2 SVGAGI. The CDR3 loop spans 15 amino acids. V dropped 2 bases and J dropped 1 base, with 11 bases sitting between them. The CDR3 nucleotides are TGTGCCAGCAGTTACCCAGGTGGGCCGAACACTGAAGCTTTCTTT. It encodes CASSYPGGPNTEAFF.

This clonotype was seen a handful of times. The gene calls are TRBV29-1 and TRBJ1-1; a weak D match, TRBD1 (5 bases). V lost 5 bases and J 4 bases, leaving 14 bases between the germline ends. CDR3 length equals 13 residues. Germline V gene sequence: CDR1 SQVTM, CDR2 ANQGSEA. The CDR3 DNA reads as TGCAGCGTTTGGCAGGGTCGGGGCACTGAAGCTTTCTTT. Protein product: CSVWQGRGTEAFF.

This chain joins TRBV6-2 or TRBV6-3 and TRBJ2-1; TRBD2 aligns across 8 bases. V shed 0 bases and J 5 bases; nucleotides not matched to a gene: 9. The CDR3 length is 17 residues. Germline assignment: CDR1 MNHEY and CDR2 SVGEGT. The CDR3: CASSYSRPTSADNEQFF. CDR3 DNA: TGTGCCAGCAGTTACTCCCGACCGACTAGCGCCGACAATGAGCAGTTCTTC.

This rearrangement joins TRBV3-1 to TRBJ2-7; 8 positions agree with TRBD2. V was clipped by 4 bases and J by 2 bases; unmatched bases: 10. Germline assignment: CDR1 LGHDT and CDR2 YNNKEL (reference sequence). There are 16 residues in the CDR3. Here the CDR3 DNA reads TGTGCCAGCAGCCCCCCCTATGGCGGGGGGCCCTACGAGCAGTACTTC. This gives the protein CASSPPYGGGPYEQYF.

The sample holds a few counts of this clonotype. This sequence joins TRBV5-8 and TRBJ2-7; D is undetermined. The germline CDR1 and CDR2 sequences are SGHTS and YDEGEE. Deletions cut 4 bases from V and 2 bases from J, with 13 bases between. The CDR3 is 14 residues long. The CDR3 DNA follows: TGTGCCAGCAGCACTCGGACCAACGCCTACGAGCAGTACTTC. It translates to CASSTRTNAYEQYF.

This clonotype was detected a few times. The V call is TRBV10-3, the J call TRBJ2-1; D not resolved. V was pared by 7 bases and J by 4 bases, with 5 bases between. CDR3 length: 11 amino acids. In germline, CDR1 is ENHRY, CDR2 SYGVKD. The DNA of the CDR3 is TGTGCCATCACCGCGTACAATGAGCAGTTCTTC. Amino acids: CAITAYNEQFF.

V gene TRBV2 combines with J gene TRBJ2-1, with D unclear. Germline CDR1 and CDR2: SNHLY and FYNNEI. V was trimmed by 1 base and J by 2 bases, leaving 6 bases between them. The length of the CDR3 is 14 residues. CDR3 in DNA: TGTGCCAGCAGTGAAGAGCAGGCCTACAATGAGCAGTTCTTC. It is translated as CASSEEQAYNEQFF.

The rearrangement links TRBV6-5 to TRBJ2-3; D gene ambiguous. V was shortened by 4 bases and J by 4 bases, with 6 bases between the two germline ends. The germline V gene encodes CDR1 MNHEY and CDR2 SVGAGI. CDR3 length: 12 residues. The CDR3 loop reads CASSSSADTQYF. In nucleotides, the CDR3 is TGTGCCAGCAGTTCCTCGGCAGATACGCAGTATTTT.

This clonotype was observed a handful of times. This CDR3 reads CASSRGGTTNEKLFF. The CDR3 bases are TGTGCCAGCAGTCGGGGGGGGACAACTAATGAAAAACTGTTTTTT. The chain uses TRBV6-6 and TRBJ1-4; D might be TRBD1 (5 bases). V shed 5 bases and J shed 0 bases, with 10 bases lying between them. CDR3 length equals 15 residues. In germline, CDR1 is MNHNY, CDR2 SVGAGI (reference sequence).

There are a few counts of this clonotype. The chain employs TRBV20-1 and TRBJ2-3; 7 nucleotides agree with TRBD2. The CDR3 is 17 amino acids. The V and J ends lost 0 bases and 1 base, in that order; junction bases with no gene match: 10. CDR1 and CDR2 (germline): DFQATT, SNEGSKA (reference sequence). The CDR3 spells CSARDGGGAHGTDTQYF. For the CDR3, the DNA is TGCAGTGCTAGAGATGGGGGAGGGGCGCACGGCACAGATACGCAGTATTTT.

This chain links TRBV6-5 with TRBJ1-6; possibly TRBD1 for D (5 bases). V lost 7 bases, J lost 8 bases, and 18 bases lay in between. This CDR3 has 15 amino acids. The germline gives CDR1 MNHEY, CDR2 SVGAGI. CDR3 DNA: TGTGCCAGCACTAGAACCGCGTCAGGGCATTCACCCCTCCACTTT. It encodes CASTRTASGHSPLHF.

The CDR3 coding sequence is TGCGCCAGCAGCTTCCAAGGGGATGGTACCGGGGAGCTGTTTTTT. It translates to CASSFQGDGTGELFF. The chain joins TRBV5-1 to TRBJ2-2, with a weak D call TRBD1 (5 bases). The CDR3 runs 15 residues. V shed 2 bases and J shed 5 bases, with 13 bases lying between them. Germline CDR1 is SGHRS and CDR2 is YFSETQ.

This clonotype has only a few counts. The chain recombines TRBV5-1 with TRBJ1-1; 8 bases match TRBD1. Trimming removed 6 bases from V and 5 bases from J; junction bases left unmatched: 12. Germline V gene data show CDR1 as SGHRS and CDR2 as YFSETQ. The CDR3 is 15 residues long. In DNA, the CDR3 is TGCGCCAGCACGAACCCCGCAGGGGGCTCTACTGAAGCTTTCTTT. It is translated as CASTNPAGGSTEAFF.